Below, 8 T cell receptor beta chains from the same sample are listed, as sequenced in a study of radiotherapy plus CTLA-4 blockade in lung cancer. The method was immunoSEQ multiplex PCR; TCRdb's version includes in-frame clones alone and lacks a portion of them. This sample has approximately 94,000 clones, with roughly four fifths found just once. The material was peripheral blood, obtained from a patient treated with radiotherapy plus ipilimumab. The receptors shown here come from a human donor with non-small cell lung cancer that progressed on radiotherapy plus ipilimumab.

J is TRBJ1-1 and V is TRBV2; TRBD1 might be the D (6 bases). V lost 4 bases to trimming and J lost 4 bases, with 7 bases between them. The CDR3 runs to 12 residues. The V gene's germline CDR1 is SNHLY and CDR2 FYNNEI. As DNA, the CDR3 is TGTGCCAGCAGTGGGGGGCTCACTGAAGCTTTCTTT. Translated: CASSGGLTEAFF.

The chain links TRBV27 to TRBJ2-2; TRBD2 matches 7 bases. Germline V CDR1 and CDR2: MNHEY, SMNVEV (reference sequence). Losses at the gene ends were 5 bases for V and 1 base for J; bases not matched to a gene: 1. The length of the CDR3 is 14 residues. CDR3 sequence: CASSPSGNTGELFF. The CDR3 nucleotides are TGTGCCAGCAGTCCTAGCGGGAACACCGGGGAGCTGTTTTTT.

The genes are TRBV13 and TRBJ2-5, with TRBD2 matching over 8 bases. The J segment lost 2 bases and the V segment lost 0 bases, leaving 8 bases of the junction unmatched. This CDR3 contains 17 residues. The germline gives CDR1 PRHDT, CDR2 FYEKMQ (reference sequence). The CDR3: CASSLGLVAGPQETQYF. The DNA for the CDR3 is TGTGCCAGCAGCTTAGGTCTAGTAGCGGGACCACAAGAGACCCAGTACTTC.

The rearrangement joins TRBV14 to TRBJ1-1; D gene unclear. With 1 base removed from V and 9 bases from J, the gap between germline ends came to 9 bases. CDR1 is SGHDN and CDR2 is FVKESK in the germline V gene. The CDR3 loop spans 12 amino acids. The CDR3 nucleotides are TGTGCCAGCAGCCAAGTTCTGGGCAAAGCTTTCTTT. It yields the protein CASSQVLGKAFF.

V gene TRBV29-1 combines with J gene TRBJ2-2; 16 nucleotides align to TRBD2. Trimming removed 5 bases from V and 7 bases from J; junction bases left unmatched: 7. This CDR3 is built from 16 residues. Germline-derived CDR1 and CDR2 are SQVTM and ANQGSEA. The CDR3 region is CSVPGTSGRADGELFF. The CDR3 DNA is TGCAGCGTTCCCGGGACTAGCGGGAGGGCCGACGGGGAGCTGTTTTTT.

J is TRBJ1-1 and V is TRBV6-5; no definite D call. The CDR3 runs to 14 residues. The V gene's germline CDR1 is MNHEY and CDR2 SVGAGI. V was clipped by 6 bases and J by 4 bases, with 15 bases between them. Here the CDR3 DNA reads TGTGCCAGCAGCGGGCGGGGTTGGGGCACTGAAGCTTTCTTT. Amino acids: CASSGRGWGTEAFF.

The rearrangement links TRBV6-6 to TRBJ1-1; 9 bases map to TRBD1. This CDR3 contains 15 residues. Trimming cost V 4 bases and J 4 bases; bases outside gene matches: 7. Germline V gene lookup returns CDR1 MNHNY and CDR2 SVGAGI (reference sequence). The CDR3 nucleotides read TGTGCCAGCAGTTCCGGGACAGGGAAGGGCACTGAAGCTTTCTTT. This encodes CASSSGTGKGTEAFF.

This clone was seen a handful of times. The rearrangement links TRBV18 to TRBJ2-6, with D uncertain. Deletions cut 2 bases from V and 3 bases from J, with 2 bases between. The CDR3 length is 13 residues. Germline V gene lookup returns CDR1 KGHSH and CDR2 LQKENI. CDR3 sequence: CASSPNGANVLTF. CDR3 DNA sequence: TGTGCCAGCTCACCAAATGGGGCCAACGTCCTGACTTTC.